Below, 23 T cell receptor beta chains from the same sample are listed, as sequenced in a study of cytomegalovirus exposure and HLA in healthy donors (dated by TCRdb to between 2016 and 2019). Library preparation used the immunoSEQ multiplex PCR assay. For the multiplex PCR, a mixture combining 60 forward primers for TCR Vbeta segments and 13 reverse primers for TCR Jbeta segments was used. TCRdb carries this immuneACCESS record with in-frame sequences only. Its versions omit some clonotypes, under half of them owing to an unresolved V gene in the studies checked, with the rest unexplained. In this sample the table shows about 140,000 clones, 70% to 80% of which occur a single time. 2% to 2.5% of the sample is in the top ten clones. The sequenced material came from PBMCs. The receptors stem from a man between 25 and 39 years old in good health and CMV-seronegative.

The rearrangement joins TRBV7-2 to TRBJ1-1; no definite D call. The CDR3 extends over 17 amino acids. The V gene lost 1 base and the J gene lost 1 base, with 16 bases spanning the gap. CDR1 and CDR2 (germline): SGHTA, FQGNSA. The CDR3 sequence is CASSLVGFMASNTEAFF. The CDR3 DNA reads as TGTGCCAGCAGCTTAGTCGGGTTTATGGCATCGAACACTGAAGCTTTCTTT.

This chain uses TRBV6-5 with TRBJ1-1, with TRBD1 as a possible D gene (5 bases). This CDR3 region has 12 residues. Germline V gene sequence: CDR1 MNHEY, CDR2 SVGAGI. Trimming removed 10 bases from V and 3 bases from J, with 12 bases in between. CDR3 nucleotides: TGTGCCACCTGGGGGGGACACACTGAAGCTTTCTTT. Encoded protein: CATWGGHTEAFF.

The chain couples TRBV5-4 to TRBJ2-1, with a weak D call TRBD2 (6 bases). Trimming took 2 bases from V and 2 from J, leaving 8 bases between them. CDR3 length: 14 residues. Germline CDR1 SGHNT, CDR2 YYREEE (reference sequence). DNA for the CDR3: TGTGCCAGCAGCTTAGGGACTGCCTACAATGAGCAGTTCTTC. Translation: CASSLGTAYNEQFF.

About this clone itself: Germline and junction disagree at one end, which may indicate a read error. Other DNA sequences within the sample encode an identical CDR3. This chain links TRBV19 with TRBJ1-1, with 7 bases identical to TRBD1. This CDR3 region has 13 residues. The germline V gene has CDR1 LNHDA and CDR2 SQIVND (reference sequence). The DNA of the CDR3 is TGTGCCAGCAGTAACAGGGGTTTCACTGAAGCTTTCTTT. Protein product: CASSNRGFTEAFF.

The CDR3 spells CASSELTGGTDTQYF. The CDR3 coding sequence is TGTGCCAGCAGTGAATTGACAGGAGGCACAGATACGCAGTATTTT. V is TRBV6-1 and J is TRBJ2-3; tentative D call: TRBD1 (6 bases). V was trimmed by 2 bases and J by 1 base, leaving 10 bases between them. Germline CDR1 is MNHNS and CDR2 is SASEGT. CDR3 size: 15 residues.

The chain uses TRBV6-1 and TRBJ2-5; the D gene is possibly TRBD1 (5 bases). The DNA end favors TRBJ2-7, so the J call may be wrong. Germline V gives CDR1 MNHNS, CDR2 SASEGT. CDR3 size: 14 residues. The chain's CDR3 is CASASQGVVYEQYF. The CDR3 DNA reads as TGTGCCAGCGCCAGTCAGGGTGTAGTTTACGAGCAGTACTTC.

The chain links TRBV6-5 to TRBJ1-2; 7 nucleotides agree with TRBD1. The germline CDR1 and CDR2 sequences are MNHEY and SVGAGI. The CDR3 is 13 residues long. The V segment lost 5 bases and the J segment 7 bases; nucleotides outside the gene matches: 7. The CDR3, as DNA: TGTGCCAGCAGTCAACAGGGGATGGGTGGCTACACCTTC. Translating gives CASSQQGMGGYTF.

The chain has TRBV7-7 and TRBJ2-2; no definite D call. Germline V lookup: CDR1 SSHAT, CDR2 FNYEAQ (reference sequence). This CDR3 is 15 amino acids long. Trimming removed 5 bases at V and 5 bases at J, with 15 bases between. Here the CDR3 reads CASSRISYETGELFF. The CDR3 DNA follows: TGTGCCAGCAGCCGAATATCTTATGAGACCGGGGAGCTGTTTTTT.

This chain uses TRBV29-1 with TRBJ1-3; D possibly corresponds to TRBD1 (6 bases). The CDR3 contains 14 residues. V lost 5 bases and J lost 4, with 15 bases in between. Per the germline V gene, CDR1 is SQVTM and CDR2 is ANQGSEA. The chain's CDR3 is CSVQGQVGGNTIYF. The CDR3 nucleotides read TGCAGCGTTCAGGGACAAGTAGGCGGAAACACCATATATTTT. The full variable domain, rest sourced from reference TRBV29-1 and TRBJ1-3, is SAVISQKPSRDICQRGTSLTIQCQVDSQVTMMFWYRQQPGQSLTLIATANQGSEATYESGFVIDKFPISRPNLTFSTLTVSNMSPEDSSIYLCSVQGQVGGNTIYFGEGSWLTVV.

The CDR3 nucleotides read TGTGCCAGCAGCTTGGGGGGAAACGGGGGAGAGACCCAGTACTTC. This translates into CASSLGGNGGETQYF. This chain links TRBV5-4 with TRBJ2-5; D possibly corresponds to TRBD2 (6 bases). Per the germline V gene, CDR1 is SGHNT and CDR2 is YYREEE (reference sequence). The length of the CDR3 is 15 residues. The V end lost 0 bases, the J end lost 4 bases, and 13 bases lay between the germline ends.

The chain recombines TRBV7-2 with TRBJ2-7; unclear D gene. Per germline, CDR1 SGHTA and CDR2 FQGNSA. The CDR3 is made up of 13 amino acids. V shed 5 bases and J shed 6 bases, with 14 bases lying between them. Written as DNA, the CDR3 is TGTGCCAGCAGCACCCGGAGACCACTCGAGCAGTACTTC. It is translated as CASSTRRPLEQYF.

This rearrangement joins TRBV5-1 to TRBJ2-2, with 7 bases that match TRBD1. J lost 0 bases, V lost 5 bases, and 7 bases had no gene match. Per germline, CDR1 SGHRS and CDR2 YFSETQ. The CDR3 runs to 16 residues. The CDR3 loop reads CASRSRDSANTGELFF. The DNA for the CDR3 is TGCGCCAGCAGATCTCGGGACAGCGCGAACACCGGGGAGCTGTTTTTT.

This clone was observed a handful of times. The chain has TRBV18 and TRBJ2-5; 7 bases agree with TRBD1. CDR1 and CDR2 (germline): KGHSH, LQKENI. Trimming took 3 bases from V and 1 from J; bases not matched to a gene: 5. CDR3 length: 15 amino acids. Written as DNA, the CDR3 is TGTGCCAGCTCACCCCAGACAGGGACCCAAGAGACCCAGTACTTC. It codes for CASSPQTGTQETQYF.

The J gene is TRBJ2-3, the V gene TRBV27, with D perhaps TRBD2 (5 bases). Germline V gene data show CDR1 as MNHEY and CDR2 as SMNVEV (reference sequence). This CDR3 contains 14 residues. V was shortened by 6 bases and J by 0 bases, with 10 bases between the two germline ends. The CDR3 here is CASSGLQSTDTQYF. The DNA for the CDR3 is TGTGCCAGCAGCGGACTCCAAAGCACAGATACGCAGTATTTT.

The chain couples TRBV6-5 to TRBJ1-3; TRBD1 might be the D (5 bases). Germline V gene sequence: CDR1 MNHEY, CDR2 SVGAGI. The CDR3 is 16 amino acids. Trimming took off 0 bases at V and 1 base at J, with 10 bases between the two ends. CDR3 sequence: CASSYSGGTSGNTIYF. The CDR3 nucleotides read TGTGCCAGCAGTTACTCGGGGGGGACGTCTGGAAACACCATATATTTT.

The chain uses TRBV15 and TRBJ2-1; the match to TRBD1 covers 8 bases. V was clipped by 5 bases and J by 7 bases; unmatched bases: 7. Germline values: CDR1 LNHNV, CDR2 YYDKDF (reference sequence). This CDR3 contains 14 residues. The CDR3 DNA follows: TGTGCCACCAGCTCGCGACAGGGGCGTAATGAGCAGTTCTTC. Protein product: CATSSRQGRNEQFF.

This chain joins TRBV27 and TRBJ2-2; maybe TRBD2 (6 bases). V dropped 0 bases and J dropped 4 bases, with 18 bases sitting between them. Germline assignment: CDR1 MNHEY and CDR2 SMNVEV (reference sequence). This CDR3 is built from 18 residues. In DNA, the CDR3 is TGTGCCAGCAGTTTATCGAGCCGGGGGAGTTATGGCACCGGGGAGCTGTTTTTT. Amino acids: CASSLSSRGSYGTGELFF.

The rearrangement uses TRBV6-6 and TRBJ1-3; 7 positions agree with TRBD1. Germline CDR1 is MNHNY and CDR2 is SVGAGI (reference sequence). CDR3 length: 16 residues. The V and J ends lost 5 bases and 0 bases, in that order; junction bases with no gene match: 7. This CDR3 reads CASSIGTASSGNTIYF. In nucleotides, the CDR3 is TGTGCCAGCAGTATCGGGACAGCGAGCTCTGGAAACACCATATATTTT.

The chain is built from TRBV5-4 and TRBJ1-2; D is possibly TRBD1 (6 bases). Germline V lookup: CDR1 SGHNT, CDR2 YYREEE (reference sequence). The CDR3 has 15 residues. V lost 4 bases, J lost 4 bases, and 17 bases lay in between. CDR3 amino acids: CASSPSSRRGYGYTF. The CDR3 nucleotides are TGTGCCAGCAGCCCATCATCCCGCAGGGGCTATGGCTACACCTTC.

The chain recombines TRBV4-3 with TRBJ2-6, with a weak D call TRBD1 (5 bases). Between the trimmed V and J ends, which lost 4 bases and 0 bases, there was a span of 13 bases. In germline, CDR1 is LGHNA, CDR2 YSLEER. The CDR3 length is 17 residues. The CDR3 sequence is CASSRSVDSSGANVLTF. Written as DNA, the CDR3 is TGCGCCAGCAGCCGGAGCGTCGACAGCTCTGGGGCCAACGTCCTGACTTTC.

The gene calls are TRBV5-6 and TRBJ1-3, with D perhaps matching TRBD1 (6 bases). Germline V gene lookup returns CDR1 SGHDT and CDR2 YYEEEE. Trimming stripped 4 bases from V and 4 bases from J, with 15 bases between. The CDR3 sequence is 15 residues long. The CDR3 reads CASSPSRGSGNTIYF. The CDR3 DNA follows: TGTGCCAGCAGCCCATCCAGGGGCTCCGGAAACACCATATATTTT.

The genes are TRBV19 and TRBJ2-1, with TRBD2 identical over 12 bases. The junction had 6 bases not matched to a gene; V was cut back by 6 bases and J by 3 bases. This CDR3 region has 16 residues. Germline CDR1 is LNHDA and CDR2 is SQIVND (reference sequence). The CDR3 reads CASRRRTSGDYNEQFF. The CDR3 DNA reads TGTGCCAGTAGAAGACGGACTAGCGGGGACTACAATGAGCAGTTCTTC.

V is TRBV28 and J is TRBJ2-7, with a tentative D call TRBD1 (7 bases). CDR1 is MDHEN and CDR2 is SYDVKM in the germline V gene. CDR3 length: 15 amino acids. V lost 11 bases, J lost 0 bases, and 20 bases lay in between. CDR3 region: CAAEGRDRHSYEQYF. The CDR3 DNA follows: TGTGCCGCAGAGGGGCGGGACAGACACTCCTACGAGCAGTACTTC.